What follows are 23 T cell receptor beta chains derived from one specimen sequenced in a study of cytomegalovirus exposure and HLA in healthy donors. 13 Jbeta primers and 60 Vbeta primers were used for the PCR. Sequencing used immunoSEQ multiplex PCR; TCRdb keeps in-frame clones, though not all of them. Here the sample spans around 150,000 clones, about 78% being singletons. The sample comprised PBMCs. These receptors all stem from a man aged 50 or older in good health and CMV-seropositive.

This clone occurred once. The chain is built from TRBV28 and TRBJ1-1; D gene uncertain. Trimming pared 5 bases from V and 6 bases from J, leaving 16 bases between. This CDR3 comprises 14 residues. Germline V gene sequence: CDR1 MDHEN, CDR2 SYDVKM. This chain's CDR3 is CASSPELLSPEAFF. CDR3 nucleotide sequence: TGTGCCAGCAGTCCCGAACTATTAAGTCCTGAAGCTTTCTTT.

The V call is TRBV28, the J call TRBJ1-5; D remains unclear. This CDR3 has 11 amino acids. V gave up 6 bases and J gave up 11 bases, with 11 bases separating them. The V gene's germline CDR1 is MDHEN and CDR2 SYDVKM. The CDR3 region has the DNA TGTGCCAGCAGAAGACTCCTGGCCCAGCATTTT. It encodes CASRRLLAQHF.

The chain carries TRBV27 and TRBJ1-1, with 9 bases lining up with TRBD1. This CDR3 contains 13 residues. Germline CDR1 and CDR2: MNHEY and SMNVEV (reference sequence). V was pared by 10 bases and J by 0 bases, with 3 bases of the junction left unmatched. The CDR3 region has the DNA TGTGCCACCCGGACAGGGGTGAACACTGAAGCTTTCTTT. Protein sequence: CATRTGVNTEAFF.

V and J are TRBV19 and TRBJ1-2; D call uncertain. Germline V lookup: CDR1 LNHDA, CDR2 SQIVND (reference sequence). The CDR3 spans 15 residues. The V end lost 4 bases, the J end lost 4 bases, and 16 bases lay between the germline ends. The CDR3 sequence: CASSKVNRESYGYTF. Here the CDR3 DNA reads TGTGCCAGTAGTAAGGTGAATCGGGAGAGCTATGGCTACACCTTC.

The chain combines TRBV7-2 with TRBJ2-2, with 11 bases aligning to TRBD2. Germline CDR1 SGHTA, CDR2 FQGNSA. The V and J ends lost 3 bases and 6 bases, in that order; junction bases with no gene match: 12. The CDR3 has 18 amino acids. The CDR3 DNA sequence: TGTGCCAGCAGCTTCCATGGGCTAGCGGGAGGCCCCCCCGGGGAGCTGTTTTTT. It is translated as CASSFHGLAGGPPGELFF.

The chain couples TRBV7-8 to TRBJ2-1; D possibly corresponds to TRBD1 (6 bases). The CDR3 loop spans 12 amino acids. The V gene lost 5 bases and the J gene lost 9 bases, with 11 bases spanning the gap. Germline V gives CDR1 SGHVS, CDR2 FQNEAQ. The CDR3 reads CASSQQGTEQFF. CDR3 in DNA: TGTGCCAGCAGCCAACAGGGCACTGAGCAGTTCTTC. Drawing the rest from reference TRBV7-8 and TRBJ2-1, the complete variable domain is GAGVSQSPRYKVAKRGQDVALRCDPISGHVSLFWYQQALGQGPEFLTYFQNEAQLDKSGLPSDRFFAERPEGSVSTLKIQRTQQEDSAVYLCASSQQGTEQFFGPGTRLTVL.

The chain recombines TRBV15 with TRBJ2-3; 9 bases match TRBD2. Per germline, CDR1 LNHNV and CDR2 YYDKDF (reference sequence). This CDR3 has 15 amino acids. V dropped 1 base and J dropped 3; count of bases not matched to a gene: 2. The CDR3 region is CATSRGLAATDTQYF. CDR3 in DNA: TGTGCCACCAGCAGAGGACTAGCGGCTACAGATACGCAGTATTTT.

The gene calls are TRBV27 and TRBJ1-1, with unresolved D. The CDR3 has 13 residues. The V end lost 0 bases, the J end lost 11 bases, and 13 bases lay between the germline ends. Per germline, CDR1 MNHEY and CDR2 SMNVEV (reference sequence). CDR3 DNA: TGTGCCAGCAGTTTATCCGGGGTGAGAGAGGCTTTCTTT. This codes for CASSLSGVREAFF.

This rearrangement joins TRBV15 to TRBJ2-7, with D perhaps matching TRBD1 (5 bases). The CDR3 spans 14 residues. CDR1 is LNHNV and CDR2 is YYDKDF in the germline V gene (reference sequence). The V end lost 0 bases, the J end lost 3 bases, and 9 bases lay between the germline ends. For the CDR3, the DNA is TGTGCCACCAGCAGAGACAGGGTCAACTACGAGCAGTACTTC. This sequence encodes CATSRDRVNYEQYF. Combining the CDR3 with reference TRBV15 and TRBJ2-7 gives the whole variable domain DAMVIQNPRYQVTQFGKPVTLSCSQTLNHNVMYWYQQKSSQAPKLLFHYYDKDFNNEADTPDNFQSRRPNTSFCFLDIRSPGLGDTAMYLCATSRDRVNYEQYFGPGTRLTVT.

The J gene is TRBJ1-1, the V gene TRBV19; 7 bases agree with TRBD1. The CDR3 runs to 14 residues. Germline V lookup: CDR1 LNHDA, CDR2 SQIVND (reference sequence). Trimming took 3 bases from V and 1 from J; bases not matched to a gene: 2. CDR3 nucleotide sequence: TGTGCCAGTAGTATGTGGACAGGGAACACTGAAGCTTTCTTT. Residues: CASSMWTGNTEAFF.

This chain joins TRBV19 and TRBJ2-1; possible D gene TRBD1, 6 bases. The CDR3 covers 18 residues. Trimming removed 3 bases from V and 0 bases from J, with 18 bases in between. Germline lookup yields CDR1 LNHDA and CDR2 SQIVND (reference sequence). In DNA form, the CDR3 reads TGTGCCAGTAGTATTACAGGGATTTTAGGGATCTCCTACAATGAGCAGTTCTTC. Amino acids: CASSITGILGISYNEQFF.

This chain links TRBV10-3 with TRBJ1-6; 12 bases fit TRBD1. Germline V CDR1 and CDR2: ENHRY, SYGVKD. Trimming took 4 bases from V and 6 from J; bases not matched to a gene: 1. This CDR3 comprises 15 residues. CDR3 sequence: CAISAGQGANSPLHF. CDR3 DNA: TGTGCCATCAGTGCGGGACAGGGGGCTAATTCACCCCTCCACTTT.

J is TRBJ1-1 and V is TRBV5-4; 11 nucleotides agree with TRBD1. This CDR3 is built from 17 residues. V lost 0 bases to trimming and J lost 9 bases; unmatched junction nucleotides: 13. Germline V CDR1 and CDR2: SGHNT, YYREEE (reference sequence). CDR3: CASSLGGGQGVVRKAFF. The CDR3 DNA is TGTGCCAGCAGCTTGGGGGGGGGACAGGGGGTGGTAAGGAAAGCTTTCTTT. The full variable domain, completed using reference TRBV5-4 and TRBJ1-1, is ETGVTQSPTHLIKTRGQQVTLRCSSQSGHNTVSWYQQALGQGPQFIFQYYREEENGRGNFPPRFSGLQFPNYSSELNVNALELDDSALYLCASSLGGGQGVVRKAFFGQGTRLTVV.

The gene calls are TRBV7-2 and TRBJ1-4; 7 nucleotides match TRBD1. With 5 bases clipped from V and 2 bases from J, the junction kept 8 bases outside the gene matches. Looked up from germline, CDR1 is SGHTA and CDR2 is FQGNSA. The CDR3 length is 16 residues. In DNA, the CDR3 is TGTGCCAGCAGCCTAAACCCAGGGGGGACTAATGAAAAACTGTTTTTT. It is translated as CASSLNPGGTNEKLFF.

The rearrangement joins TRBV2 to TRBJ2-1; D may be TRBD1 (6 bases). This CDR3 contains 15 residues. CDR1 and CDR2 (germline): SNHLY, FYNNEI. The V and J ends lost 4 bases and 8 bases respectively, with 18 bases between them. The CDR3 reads CASSVGRGIIDEQFF. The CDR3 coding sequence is TGTGCCAGCAGTGTTGGTAGGGGGATTATCGATGAGCAGTTCTTC. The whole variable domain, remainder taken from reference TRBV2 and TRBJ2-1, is EPEVTQTPSHQVTQMGQEVILRCVPISNHLYFYWYRQILGQKVEFLVSFYNNEISEKSEIFDDQFSVERPDGSNFTLKIRSTKLEDSAMYFCASSVGRGIIDEQFFGPGTRLTVL.

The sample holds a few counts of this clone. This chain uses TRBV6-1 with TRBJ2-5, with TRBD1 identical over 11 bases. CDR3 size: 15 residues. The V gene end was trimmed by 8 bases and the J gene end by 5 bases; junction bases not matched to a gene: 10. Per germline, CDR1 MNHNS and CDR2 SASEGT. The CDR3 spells CASLIGTGGGETQYF. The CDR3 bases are TGTGCCAGCCTGATTGGGACAGGGGGAGGTGAGACCCAGTACTTC.

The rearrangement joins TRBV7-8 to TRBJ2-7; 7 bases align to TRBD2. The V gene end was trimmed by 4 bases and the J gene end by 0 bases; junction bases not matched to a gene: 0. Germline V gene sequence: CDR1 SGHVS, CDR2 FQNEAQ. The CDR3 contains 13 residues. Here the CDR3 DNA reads TGTGCCAGCAGCTGGGGGGGCTCCTACGAGCAGTACTTC. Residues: CASSWGGSYEQYF.

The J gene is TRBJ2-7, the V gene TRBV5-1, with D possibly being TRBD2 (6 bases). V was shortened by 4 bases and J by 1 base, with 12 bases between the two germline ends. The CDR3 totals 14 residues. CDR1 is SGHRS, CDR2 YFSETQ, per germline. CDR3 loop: CASSPGDVSYEQYF. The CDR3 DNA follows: TGCGCCAGCAGCCCGGGGGACGTATCCTACGAGCAGTACTTC. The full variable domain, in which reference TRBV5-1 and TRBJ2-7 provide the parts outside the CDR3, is KAGVTQTPRYLIKTRGQQVTLSCSPISGHRSVSWYQQTPGQGLQFLFEYFSETQRNKGNFPGRFSGRQFSNSRSEMNVSTLELGDSALYLCASSPGDVSYEQYFGPGTRLTVT.

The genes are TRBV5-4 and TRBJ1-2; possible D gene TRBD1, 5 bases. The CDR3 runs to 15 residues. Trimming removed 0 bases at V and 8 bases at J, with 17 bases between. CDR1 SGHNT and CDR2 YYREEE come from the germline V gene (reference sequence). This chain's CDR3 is CASSLVSPMKGGYTF. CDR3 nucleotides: TGTGCCAGCAGCTTGGTTTCACCGATGAAGGGGGGCTACACCTTC. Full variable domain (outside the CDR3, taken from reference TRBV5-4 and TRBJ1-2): ETGVTQSPTHLIKTRGQQVTLRCSSQSGHNTVSWYQQALGQGPQFIFQYYREEENGRGNFPPRFSGLQFPNYSSELNVNALELDDSALYLCASSLVSPMKGGYTFGSGTRLTVV.

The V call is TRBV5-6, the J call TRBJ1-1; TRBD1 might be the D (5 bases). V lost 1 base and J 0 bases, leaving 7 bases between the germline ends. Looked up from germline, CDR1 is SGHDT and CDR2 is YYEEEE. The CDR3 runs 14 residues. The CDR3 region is CASSLTGVNTEAFF. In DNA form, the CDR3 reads TGTGCCAGCAGCTTGACAGGAGTGAACACTGAAGCTTTCTTT. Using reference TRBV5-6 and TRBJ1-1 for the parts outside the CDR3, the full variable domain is DAGVTQSPTHLIKTRGQQVTLRCSPKSGHDTVSWYQQALGQGPQFIFQYYEEEERQRGNFPDRFSGHQFPNYSSELNVNALLLGDSALYLCASSLTGVNTEAFFGQGTRLTVV.

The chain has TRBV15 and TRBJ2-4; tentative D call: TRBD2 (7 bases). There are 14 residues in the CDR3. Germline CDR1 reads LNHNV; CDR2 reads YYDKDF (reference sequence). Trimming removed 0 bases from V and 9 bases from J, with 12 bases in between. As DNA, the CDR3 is TGTGCCACCAGCAGAGATGGACTAGGGGGCATTCAGTACTTC. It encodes CATSRDGLGGIQYF.

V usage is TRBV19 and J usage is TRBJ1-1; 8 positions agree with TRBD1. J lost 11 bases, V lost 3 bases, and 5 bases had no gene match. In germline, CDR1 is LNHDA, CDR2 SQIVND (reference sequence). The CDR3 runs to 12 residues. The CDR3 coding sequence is TGTGCCAGTAGTATGGGTCAGGGGGCGGCTTTCTTT. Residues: CASSMGQGAAFF. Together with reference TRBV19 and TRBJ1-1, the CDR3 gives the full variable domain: DGGITQSPKYLFRKEGQNVTLSCEQNLNHDAMYWYRQDPGQGLRLIYYSQIVNDFQKGDIAEGYSVSREKKESFPLTVTSAQKNPTAFYLCASSMGQGAAFFGQGTRLTVV.

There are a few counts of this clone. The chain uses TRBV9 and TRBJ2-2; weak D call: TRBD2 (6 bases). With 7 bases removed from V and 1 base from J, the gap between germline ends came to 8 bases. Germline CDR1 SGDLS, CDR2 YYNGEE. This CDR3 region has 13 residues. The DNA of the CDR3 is TGTGCCAGCGGTAGCGGGAACACCGGGGAGCTGTTTTTT. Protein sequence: CASGSGNTGELFF. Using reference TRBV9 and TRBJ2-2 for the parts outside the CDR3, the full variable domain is DSGVTQTPKHLITATGQRVTLRCSPRSGDLSVYWYQQSLDQGLQFLIQYYNGEERAKGNILERFSAQQFPDLHSELNLSSLELGDSALYFCASGSGNTGELFFGEGSRLTVL.